One and the same sample provided the 7 T cell receptor beta chains below, sequenced in a study of blood T cell repertoires in COVID-19. Only in-frame clones appear in the TCRdb table, and some are missing; sequencing was by immunoSEQ multiplex PCR. This table holds about 250,000 clones, 70% to 90% found once. The sequencing sample was made of peripheral blood. All receptors come from a middle-aged woman who had recovered from COVID-19.

The rearrangement joins TRBV29-1 to TRBJ1-1; the match to TRBD1 covers 7 bases. This CDR3 contains 13 residues. The ends lost 7 bases at V and 2 bases at J; junction bases unmatched: 7. The germline V gene has CDR1 SQVTM and CDR2 ANQGSEA. The CDR3 bases are TGCAGCGCCCGGACAGGAGTTAACACTGAAGCTTTCTTT. Translation: CSARTGVNTEAFF.

A single count supports this clone. The rearrangement uses TRBV3-1 (or the pseudogene TRBV3-2) and TRBJ2-7, with D possibly being TRBD1 (6 bases). The germline V and J ends were trimmed by 1 base and 2 bases, with 12 bases remaining between them. In germline, CDR1 is LGHDT, CDR2 YNNKEL (reference sequence). This CDR3 has 15 amino acids. The CDR3 DNA reads TGTGCCAGCAGCCAAGCGGGACAAGGACCCTACGAGCAGTACTTC. This codes for CASSQAGQGPYEQYF.

The CDR3 is CASRLNLGYEQFF. CDR3 sequence (DNA): TGTGCCAGCCGACTTAACCTCGGCTATGAGCAGTTCTTC. The chain recombines TRBV7-2 with TRBJ2-1; unclear D gene. Between the trimmed V and J ends, which lost 8 bases and 8 bases, there was a span of 16 bases. CDR1 is SGHTA, CDR2 FQGNSA, per germline. The CDR3 runs 13 residues. Full variable domain (outside the CDR3, taken from reference TRBV7-2 and TRBJ2-1): GAGVSQSPSNKVTEKGKDVELRCDPISGHTALYWYRQSLGQGLEFLIYFQGNSAPDKSGLPSDRFSAERTGGSVSTLTIQRTQQEDSAVYLCASRLNLGYEQFFGPGTRLTVL.

The chain couples TRBV6-2 or TRBV6-3 to TRBJ2-1, with 9 bases fitting TRBD2. CDR3 size: 16 residues. Unmatched junction bases numbered 14, after V lost 5 bases and J lost 9 bases. Germline CDR1 is MNHEY and CDR2 is SVGEGT. CDR3 sequence reads: CASSTPGVAGVTEQFF. In nucleotides, the CDR3 is TGTGCCAGCAGTACGCCGGGGGTAGCGGGAGTTACTGAGCAGTTCTTC.

The chain joins TRBV11-3 to TRBJ1-4; D perhaps matches TRBD1 (6 bases). CDR3 length: 17 residues. Trimming pared 4 bases from V and 0 bases from J, leaving 15 bases between. Per germline, CDR1 SGHNT and CDR2 YENEEA. In DNA, the CDR3 is TGTGCCAGCAGCTCGAACAGGGAGGGAGCAACTAATGAAAAACTGTTTTTT. It encodes CASSSNREGATNEKLFF. The full variable domain, in which reference TRBV11-3 and TRBJ1-4 provide the parts outside the CDR3, is EAGVVQSPRYKIIEKKQPVAFWCNPISGHNTLYWYLQNLGQGPELLIRYENEEAVDDSQLPKDRFSAERLKGVDSTLKIQPAELGDSAVYLCASSSNREGATNEKLFFGSGTQLSVL.

This chain joins TRBV20-1 and TRBJ2-3; 11 nucleotides agree with TRBD2. With 3 bases clipped from V and 2 bases from J, the junction kept 4 bases outside the gene matches. The CDR3 extends over 15 amino acids. Germline V gives CDR1 DFQATT, CDR2 SNEGSKA (reference sequence). CDR3 in DNA: TGCAGTGCTAGTGGGACTAGCGGACCCACAGATACGCAGTATTTT. Protein: CSASGTSGPTDTQYF.

The rearrangement links TRBV30 to TRBJ2-7; tentative D call: TRBD2 (6 bases). With 0 bases removed from V and 3 bases from J, the gap between germline ends came to 12 bases. The length of the CDR3 is 14 residues. Germline V gene data show CDR1 as GTSNPN and CDR2 as SVGIG (reference sequence). CDR3 DNA: TGTGCCTGGAGTGTACCCGGGACTTACTACGAGCAGTACTTC. Translated: CAWSVPGTYYEQYF.